The 20 T cell receptor beta chains presented below share a single source sample, sequenced in a study of cytomegalovirus exposure and HLA in healthy donors. Primers included in the PCR were 60 Vbeta and 13 Jbeta primers. Some clones are missing from TCRdb's copy, which holds only in-frame ones; the method was immunoSEQ multiplex PCR. The top ten hold roughly 4% of the sample, which has 100,000 or so clones, 76% seen once. Sequences were obtained from PBMCs. These receptor sequences come from a man aged 40-49 years in good health and CMV-seronegative.

The sample holds a few counts of this clone. The V and J genes are TRBV4-2 and TRBJ2-1, with TRBD2 identical over 16 bases. V was pared by 0 bases and J by 13 bases, with 6 bases of the junction left unmatched. This CDR3 is built from 16 residues. Germline assignment: CDR1 LGHNA and CDR2 YNFKEQ. DNA of the CDR3: TGTGCCAGCAGCCAAGATGGGACTAGCGGGGGGGGCAGTCAGTTCTTC. This sequence encodes CASSQDGTSGGGSQFF.

The rearrangement links TRBV6-6 to TRBJ1-5; 9 nucleotides line up with TRBD1. The CDR3 has 15 amino acids. Germline values: CDR1 MNHNY, CDR2 SVGAGI (reference sequence). V was pared by 0 bases and J by 7 bases, with 4 bases of the junction left unmatched. The chain's CDR3 is CASSYSGQGNQPQHF. Here the CDR3 DNA reads TGTGCCAGCAGTTACTCGGGACAGGGTAACCAGCCCCAGCATTTT.

The V call is TRBV10-3, the J call TRBJ1-2, with 7 bases aligning to TRBD1. The CDR3 has 14 residues. V gave up 8 bases and J gave up 4 bases; unmatched junction bases: 10. Per the germline V gene, CDR1 is ENHRY and CDR2 is SYGVKD. The CDR3 region is CAIGPRQGSYGYTF. The CDR3 DNA reads as TGTGCCATCGGCCCCCGACAGGGTTCCTATGGCTACACCTTC.

The chain joins TRBV7-2 to TRBJ1-5; 7 bases are shared with TRBD1. The CDR3 extends over 16 amino acids. In germline, CDR1 is SGHTA, CDR2 FQGNSA. The trim removed 5 bases at V and 7 bases at J, leaving 14 bases unmatched. The DNA of the CDR3 is TGTGCCAGCAGCGACAGGGACCGTGGGATCCAGCAGCCCCAGCATTTT. Translating it yields CASSDRDRGIQQPQHF.

The V gene is TRBV6-1, the J gene TRBJ1-2; D not certain. Germline CDR1 and CDR2: MNHNS and SASEGT. V dropped 5 bases and J dropped 6 bases, with 13 bases sitting between them. This CDR3 contains 13 residues. The CDR3 loop is CASSLGLNDGYTF. The CDR3 DNA reads TGTGCCAGCAGTCTGGGCCTAAATGATGGCTACACCTTC.

The rearrangement joins TRBV4-1 to TRBJ2-2; TRBD1 is a possible D gene (6 bases). Germline values: CDR1 MGHRA, CDR2 YSYEKL. V lost 3 bases to trimming and J lost 0 bases, with 14 bases between them. CDR3 length equals 17 residues. CDR3 bases: TGCGCCAGCAGCCACAAACCGGGACAAGCGAACACCGGGGAGCTGTTTTTT. This codes for CASSHKPGQANTGELFF.

The rearrangement links TRBV4-3 to TRBJ2-2; 7 nucleotides line up with TRBD1. The CDR3 covers 22 residues. Germline CDR1 LGHNA, CDR2 YSLEER. The J segment lost 3 bases and the V segment lost 1 base, leaving 23 bases of the junction unmatched. The CDR3 bases are TGCGCCAGCAGCCAAGGTCTTTCTGGACAGGTCGGCGTCTTTTATTACACCGGGGAGCTGTTTTTT. Residues: CASSQGLSGQVGVFYYTGELFF.

The rearrangement joins TRBV7-9 to TRBJ2-3; 9 bases match TRBD2. CDR1 SEHNR and CDR2 FQNEAQ come from the germline V gene (reference sequence). With V trimmed by 2 bases and J by 2 bases, 5 bases remained unmatched. This CDR3 has 16 amino acids. CDR3 residues: CASSLRAGGFTDTQYF. As DNA, the CDR3 is TGTGCCAGCAGCTTAAGGGCGGGGGGGTTCACAGATACGCAGTATTTT.

The chain recombines TRBV15 with TRBJ1-1; 8 positions match TRBD1. The CDR3 length is 14 residues. The junction had 7 bases not matched to a gene; V was cut back by 6 bases and J by 4 bases. Germline V gives CDR1 LNHNV, CDR2 YYDKDF (reference sequence). CDR3 bases: TGTGCCACCAGAGCAGGGGGCGAGGGCACTGAAGCTTTCTTT. Translation: CATRAGGEGTEAFF.

The chain recombines TRBV10-3 with TRBJ1-5, with TRBD1 matching 8 bases. This CDR3 spans 15 amino acids. V gave up 4 bases and J gave up 4 bases; unmatched junction bases: 6. CDR1 and CDR2 (germline): ENHRY, SYGVKD. In DNA, the CDR3 is TGTGCCATCAGTGCAGGACAGGGACGGAATCAGCCCCAGCATTTT. Translation: CAISAGQGRNQPQHF.

This clone came up a few times. The chain links TRBV5-8 to TRBJ1-5; a possible D gene is TRBD1 (5 bases). This CDR3 has 14 amino acids. The germline V gene encodes CDR1 SGHTS and CDR2 YDEGEE. V was clipped by 4 bases and J by 3 bases, with 11 bases between them. The CDR3 loop is CASSHRTVNQPQHF. Written as DNA, the CDR3 is TGTGCCAGCAGCCACAGGACGGTCAATCAGCCCCAGCATTTT. The whole variable domain, filled in from reference TRBV5-8 and TRBJ1-5, reads EAGVTQSPTHLIKTRGQQATLRCSPISGHTSVYWYQQALGLGLQFLLWYDEGEERNRGNFPPRFSGRQFPNYSSELNVNALELEDSALYLCASSHRTVNQPQHFGDGTRLSIL.

This chain connects TRBV5-1 to TRBJ1-1, with D uncertain. Germline V CDR1 and CDR2: SGHRS, YFSETQ. V lost 0 bases to trimming and J lost 4 bases, with 10 bases between them. The CDR3 sequence is 14 residues long. CDR3 residues: CASSLGFGLTEAFF. The DNA for the CDR3 is TGCGCCAGCAGCTTGGGATTCGGTCTCACTGAAGCTTTCTTT.

Note on this clone: The sample contains more than one DNA sequence encoding this CDR3. The gene calls are TRBV23-1 and TRBJ2-7; possible D gene TRBD1, 7 bases. Being an ORF, TRBV23-1 has a function that is uncertain. V was cut by 1 base and J by 0 bases, with 10 bases left in between. The CDR3 sequence is 15 residues long. The CDR3 region is CASSQWRDSSYEQYF. The CDR3 DNA follows: TGCGCCAGCAGTCAATGGCGGGACAGCTCCTACGAGCAGTACTTC.

The J gene is TRBJ2-2, the V gene TRBV18; 9 bases agree with TRBD1. The CDR3 totals 16 residues. J gave up 7 bases and V 0 bases, and 6 bases lay outside the gene matches. Looked up from germline, CDR1 is KGHSH and CDR2 is LQKENI. CDR3 protein: CASSPPGTGKNGELFF. The CDR3 DNA sequence: TGTGCCAGCTCACCACCCGGGACAGGGAAAAACGGGGAGCTGTTTTTT.

The count of this clone is one. The chain employs TRBV5-4 and TRBJ1-5, with a weak D call TRBD1 (6 bases). Trimming pared 0 bases from V and 11 bases from J, leaving 12 bases between. The CDR3 runs to 13 residues. Germline V gives CDR1 SGHNT, CDR2 YYREEE (reference sequence). The CDR3 DNA sequence: TGTGCCAGCAGCTTGGAGGGGAGGGGGGCCCAGCATTTT. Translating gives CASSLEGRGAQHF. Together with reference TRBV5-4 and TRBJ1-5, the CDR3 gives the full variable domain: ETGVTQSPTHLIKTRGQQVTLRCSSQSGHNTVSWYQQALGQGPQFIFQYYREEENGRGNFPPRFSGLQFPNYSSELNVNALELDDSALYLCASSLEGRGAQHFGDGTRLSIL.

This clone was recorded once. The V gene is TRBV6-1, the J gene TRBJ2-7, with a possible D match to TRBD1 (7 bases). The CDR3 is made up of 14 amino acids. Trimming pared 2 bases from V and 9 bases from J, leaving 17 bases between. Germline V gene data show CDR1 as MNHNS and CDR2 as SASEGT. This CDR3 is CASSERGRGNGQYF. For the CDR3, the DNA is TGTGCCAGCAGTGAAAGGGGGCGGGGAAACGGGCAGTACTTC.

On this clone itself: Germline is not matched at one junction end, which may reflect a read error. This rearrangement joins TRBV7-9 to TRBJ1-6, with D possibly being TRBD1 (5 bases). Germline V gene data show CDR1 as SEHNR and CDR2 as FQNEAQ (reference sequence). This CDR3 is built from 13 residues. DNA for the CDR3: TGTTCCAGCAGTCAACGGGGGGAATCACCCCTCCACTTT. Translation: CSSSQRGESPLHF.

With regard to this clone: The junction does not match germline at one end; this may be a read error. This chain uses TRBV7-9 with TRBJ2-4; 7 positions match TRBD2. Germline V gene lookup returns CDR1 SEHNR and CDR2 FQNEAQ (reference sequence). This CDR3 spans 12 amino acids. DNA of the CDR3: TGTTCCAGCCGACTAAGGGAGGGCATTCAGTACTTC. It translates to CSSRLREGIQYF. Combining the CDR3 with reference TRBV7-9 and TRBJ2-4 gives the whole variable domain DTGVSQNPRHKITKRGQNVTFRCDPISEHNRLYWYRQTLGQGPEFLTYFQNEAQLEKSRLLSDRFSAERPKGSFSTLEIQRTEQGDSAMYLCSSRLREGIQYFGAGTRLSVL.

The count of this clone is one. The chain combines TRBV29-1 with TRBJ2-5; D is ambiguous. Trimming took 3 bases from V and 5 from J, leaving 7 bases between them. From germline, CDR1 is SQVTM and CDR2 ANQGSEA. This CDR3 is built from 11 residues. The CDR3 reads CSVETWETQYF. In DNA form, the CDR3 reads TGCAGCGTTGAGACATGGGAGACCCAGTACTTC.

The chain carries TRBV7-2 and TRBJ1-2; maybe TRBD1 (5 bases). Trimming took 5 bases from V and 4 from J, leaving 17 bases between them. CDR1 is SGHTA, CDR2 FQGNSA, per germline. CDR3 length equals 15 residues. The CDR3, as DNA: TGTGCCAGCAGCCGTCCAGGGTCATCCCCCTATGGCTACACCTTC. It is translated as CASSRPGSSPYGYTF.